The clone carrying this TCR beta chain is categorized as medium-sized. The study co-extracted DNA and RNA from 20-30 mg of unsorted bulk tissue. Surgical resection treated primary liver carcinoma in the patients. Sampling of every tumor involved five separate regions. These included the tumor centre. This entry comes from a study of tumor-infiltrating lymphocytes in primary liver carcinoma. This CDR3 contains 16 residues. Trimming cost V 5 bases and J 4 bases, with 18 bases left between them. With a constant-region primer, TCR beta cDNA was made from 450 to 650 ng of total RNA. What produced the TCR beta libraries was three nested multiplex PCR rounds using slightly modified ARM-PCR. For about 11 cycles apiece, the opening two PCR rounds ran with TRBV1-TRBV30 forward primers and a C-beta reverse primer. From the multiplex PCR reads, TCRdb called clonotypes with MiXCR, one entry per CDR3 protein. This table holds tens of thousands of distinct CDR3 sequences, roughly 80% found once.

The clonotype was recovered from a middle-aged man with primary liver carcinoma and hepatitis B virus infection. The sample taken for sequencing was liver tumor tissue from sampling region 4. Specified subset: tumor region T4, right-lateral pole. The chain is built from TRBV12-3 or TRBV12-4 and TRBJ2-1; D possibly corresponds to TRBD2 (6 bases). CDR3: CASSPPGSFFYNEQFF. CDR3 DNA sequence: TGTGCCAGCAGTCCCCCCGGGAGTTTTTTTTACAATGAGCAGTTCTTC.